Shown below are 26 T cell receptor beta chains from a single sample sequenced in a study of T cells in Graves' hyperthyroidism and ophthalmopathy. Amplification yielded TCR beta CDR3 regions, with RNA transcripts as the source. The HTBI primer set drove a first-round RT-PCR of the TCR CDR3. One entry per CDR3 protein results from TCRdb running MiXCR on the multiplex PCR reads. Here the sample spans hundreds of thousands of distinct CDR3 sequences, approximately 14% being singletons. Sequencing was carried out using blood. The receptors originated from a woman aged 18-29 years with Graves' hyperthyroidism.

Note on this clonotype: Given the absence of the conserved phenylalanine or tryptophan at the CDR3 end, a read error is likely. The V gene is TRBV6-5, the J gene TRBJ1-5; a weak D match, TRBD1 (5 bases). The germline V gene encodes CDR1 MNHEY and CDR2 SVGAGI. V was clipped by 8 bases and J by 4 bases, with 21 bases between them. The length of the CDR3 is 16 residues. CDR3 DNA sequence: TGTGCCAGCGAGCCAGGGAAGGGGCCCACGAATCAGCCCCAGCATCTT. Amino acids: CASEPGKGPTNQPQHL.

This clonotype came up a few times. CDR3 in amino acids: CASSWRGLGTEAFF. CDR3 nucleotide sequence: TGTGCCAGCAGCTGGAGGGGGTTGGGCACTGAAGCTTTCTTT. The genes are TRBV7-8 and TRBJ1-1; D may be TRBD1 (6 bases). There are 14 residues in the CDR3. Trimming left V 4 bases short and J 4 bases short, with 13 bases between. Germline V lookup: CDR1 SGHVS, CDR2 FQNEAQ.

Many counts were recorded for this clonotype. The chain couples TRBV7-2 to TRBJ2-2; TRBD2 might be the D (5 bases). The germline V and J ends were trimmed by 0 bases and 4 bases, with 6 bases remaining between them. The length of the CDR3 is 14 residues. Per germline, CDR1 SGHTA and CDR2 FQGNSA. The CDR3 DNA follows: TGTGCCAGCAGCTTAGCACGGGGCACCGGGGAGCTGTTTTTT. Translating gives CASSLARGTGELFF.

This clonotype was seen at least ten times. This rearrangement joins TRBV28 to TRBJ1-5; D is unclear. The CDR3 covers 14 residues. Trimming removed 7 bases at V and 3 bases at J, with 13 bases between. The germline V gene encodes CDR1 MDHEN and CDR2 SYDVKM. CDR3 DNA: TGTGCCAGCAACCCCGGAGGTGCCAATCAGCCCCAGCATTTT. Translating gives CASNPGGANQPQHF. Combining the CDR3 with reference TRBV28 and TRBJ1-5 gives the whole variable domain DVKVTQSSRYLVKRTGEKVFLECVQDMDHENMFWYRQDPGLGLRLIYFSYDVKMKEKGDIPEGYSVSREKKERFSLILESASTNQTSMYLCASNPGGANQPQHFGDGTRLSIL.

The chain couples TRBV19 to TRBJ2-2; 9 positions match TRBD2. The junction had 7 bases not matched to a gene; V was cut back by 10 bases and J by 1 base. CDR3 length: 15 amino acids. Per the germline V gene, CDR1 is LNHDA and CDR2 is SQIVND (reference sequence). The CDR3 coding sequence is TGTGCCACCAGACTAGCGGAGATGAACACCGGGGAGCTGTTTTTT. Translated, it gives CATRLAEMNTGELFF.

This clonotype was seen repeatedly, ten times or more. The genes are TRBV5-1 and TRBJ1-2, with D hard to call. This CDR3 contains 16 residues. With 5 bases removed from V and 8 bases from J, the gap between germline ends came to 25 bases. Looked up from germline, CDR1 is SGHRS and CDR2 is YFSETQ. The CDR3 nucleotides are TGCGCCAGCAGTCCGGGGAACGTGCCAGAACCTATGGGCTACACCTTC. Protein: CASSPGNVPEPMGYTF.

This clonotype appeared many times. V is TRBV15 and J is TRBJ1-1; D perhaps matches TRBD1 (6 bases). The length of the CDR3 is 15 residues. V was shortened by 0 bases and J by 0 bases, with 8 bases between the two germline ends. The germline V gene encodes CDR1 LNHNV and CDR2 YYDKDF (reference sequence). CDR3 nucleotide sequence: TGTGCCACCAGCAGAGACAGGGGCATGAACACTGAAGCTTTCTTT. This sequence encodes CATSRDRGMNTEAFF.

This clonotype was detected many times. CDR3 loop: CSAPEARAATYNEQFF. CDR3 nucleotides: TGCAGTGCCCCTGAGGCCAGAGCGGCTACCTACAATGAGCAGTTCTTC. This chain joins TRBV20-1 and TRBJ2-1, with D possibly TRBD2 on 5 matching bases. V was trimmed by 6 bases and J by 2 bases, leaving 20 bases between them. Per the germline V gene, CDR1 is DFQATT and CDR2 is SNEGSKA (reference sequence). The CDR3 extends over 16 amino acids.

About this clonotype itself: This may be a read error: a much more frequent sequence differs by one nucleotide. V gene TRBV7-2 combines with J gene TRBJ1-4; D gene ambiguous. The CDR3 runs 16 residues. Per the germline V gene, CDR1 is SGHTA and CDR2 is FQGNSA. The CDR3: CAGSPLRIRVNEKLFF. In DNA form, the CDR3 reads TGTGCCGGCAGCCCGTTGAGGATCCGGGTAAATGAAAAACTGTTTTTT.

This clonotype was recorded at least ten times. The genes are TRBV12-5 and TRBJ2-2; 9 bases are shared with TRBD1. Trimming at V came to 2 bases and at J to 0 bases, leaving 22 bases not matched to a gene. This CDR3 is built from 23 residues. The germline V gene has CDR1 LGHNT and CDR2 FRNRAP. CDR3 sequence: CASGLQRDRDVILGNANTGELFF. The DNA for the CDR3 is TGTGCTAGTGGTTTGCAGAGGGACAGGGATGTTATTCTCGGAAACGCGAACACCGGGGAGCTGTTTTTT.

This chain links TRBV7-6 with TRBJ2-7; 7 bases line up with TRBD1. The trim removed 0 bases at V and 4 bases at J, leaving 9 bases unmatched. The CDR3 has 16 amino acids. Germline V CDR1 and CDR2: SGHVS, FNYEAQ. This CDR3 is CASSLALGQSLYEQYF. CDR3 nucleotides: TGTGCCAGCAGCTTAGCATTGGGACAGTCTCTTTACGAGCAGTACTTC.

This clonotype turned up a few times. The V gene is TRBV20-1, the J gene TRBJ1-3; D unresolved. The CDR3 is 14 residues long. Germline CDR1 is DFQATT and CDR2 is SNEGSKA (reference sequence). The V gene lost 0 bases and the J gene lost 8 bases, with 14 bases spanning the gap. CDR3 amino acids: CSARDPAGGDTIYF. CDR3 nucleotides: TGCAGTGCTAGAGATCCGGCGGGCGGGGACACCATATATTTT.

The V and J genes are TRBV3-1 and TRBJ2-5, with 10 positions matching TRBD2. The ends lost 5 bases at V and 7 bases at J; junction bases unmatched: 10. The germline V gene encodes CDR1 LGHDT and CDR2 YNNKEL (reference sequence). CDR3 size: 15 residues. The CDR3 loop reads CASSTLAGAGGTQYF. The CDR3 coding sequence is TGTGCCAGCAGCACTCTAGCGGGGGCGGGGGGGACCCAGTACTTC.

This clonotype has just a few counts. The chain employs TRBV6-1 and TRBJ1-2; TRBD1 matches 9 bases. The ends lost 7 bases at V and 4 bases at J; junction bases unmatched: 10. This CDR3 comprises 15 residues. Germline CDR1 is MNHNS and CDR2 is SASEGT. Here the CDR3 reads CASIQADRGAYGYTF. CDR3 in DNA: TGTGCCAGCATCCAGGCCGACAGGGGGGCCTATGGCTACACCTTC.

Many counts were recorded for this clonotype. The CDR3 loop is CASSLGASGRKETQYF. CDR3 in DNA: TGTGCCAGCAGTTTAGGGGCAAGCGGGAGGAAAGAGACCCAGTACTTC. V and J are TRBV12-3 or TRBV12-4 and TRBJ2-5; 9 nucleotides match TRBD2. J was trimmed by 3 bases and V by 1 base; bases with no gene match: 6. The CDR3 extends over 16 amino acids.

The chain carries TRBV7-2 and TRBJ2-6; no clear D. V lost 2 bases and J 0 bases, leaving 2 bases between the germline ends. The CDR3 spans 14 residues. Germline V gene data show CDR1 as SGHTA and CDR2 as FQGNSA. CDR3 bases: TGTGCCAGCAGCTTACGCTCTGGGGCCAACGTCCTGACTTTC. Translation gives CASSLRSGANVLTF.

About this clonotype: A much larger clonotype is one base distant, so this may be a read error. CDR3 loop: CATSRDRAGFPYEQYF. CDR3 DNA: TGTGCCACCAGCAGAGATCGGGCGGGATTCCCCTACGAGCAGTACTTC. The chain uses TRBV15 and TRBJ2-7; maybe TRBD2 (6 bases). The V end was cut by 0 bases, the J end by 2 bases, with 14 bases between. The CDR3 consists of 16 residues. CDR1 and CDR2 (germline): LNHNV, YYDKDF (reference sequence).

The sample holds many counts of this clonotype. V gene TRBV7-9 combines with J gene TRBJ2-5; possibly TRBD2 for D (6 bases). V was trimmed by 3 bases and J by 5 bases, leaving 10 bases between them. CDR1 SEHNR and CDR2 FQNEAQ come from the germline V gene (reference sequence). The CDR3 loop spans 13 amino acids. The CDR3 loop is CASSFAGMETQYF. The CDR3 DNA follows: TGTGCCAGCAGCTTCGCGGGGATGGAGACCCAGTACTTC.

This clonotype was seen repeatedly, ten times or more. The rearrangement uses TRBV11-3 and TRBJ1-2, with 7 bases fitting TRBD1. Unmatched junction bases numbered 4, after V lost 2 bases and J lost 7 bases. The CDR3 is 13 amino acids. The germline V gene encodes CDR1 SGHNT and CDR2 YENEEA. The CDR3 loop reads CASSLRTGSGYTF. The CDR3 DNA follows: TGTGCCAGCAGCTTAAGGACAGGCTCTGGCTACACCTTC.

This clonotype came up many times. The rearrangement uses TRBV12-3 or TRBV12-4 and TRBJ2-3; TRBD2 might be the D (7 bases). Trimming stripped 8 bases from V and 3 bases from J, with 27 bases between. This CDR3 spans 18 amino acids. CDR3: CASRRVGGGRKRTDTQYF. Written as DNA, the CDR3 is TGTGCCAGCCGACGTGTGGGGGGGGGCCGCAAAAGGACAGATACGCAGTATTTT.

The chain links TRBV27 to TRBJ1-1, with 7 bases that match TRBD1. This CDR3 is built from 14 residues. Looked up from germline, CDR1 is MNHEY and CDR2 is SMNVEV (reference sequence). V lost 1 base and J lost 6; bases outside the gene matches: 5. This CDR3 is CASSLFGDRAEAFF. Written as DNA, the CDR3 is TGTGCCAGCAGTTTATTTGGGGACAGAGCTGAAGCTTTCTTT.

This clonotype was counted ten times or more. The gene calls are TRBV11-2 and TRBJ2-7; TRBD1 aligns across 12 bases. Germline CDR1 SGHAT, CDR2 FQNNGV. This CDR3 contains 17 residues. V trimming: 5 bases; J trimming: 9 bases; junction bases outside the gene matches: 17. This CDR3 reads CASSLIVTGQGAGAQYF. DNA for the CDR3: TGTGCCAGCAGCCTAATTGTAACGGGACAGGGGGCCGGGGCGCAGTACTTC.

The V call is TRBV5-1, the J call TRBJ2-1, with 16 bases that match TRBD2. This CDR3 region has 18 residues. The V segment lost 4 bases and the J segment 6 bases; nucleotides outside the gene matches: 10. Per germline, CDR1 SGHRS and CDR2 YFSETQ. CDR3 in amino acids: CASSPGTSGRAGGNEQFF. The CDR3, as DNA: TGCGCCAGCAGCCCAGGGACTAGCGGGAGGGCCGGGGGCAATGAGCAGTTCTTC.

The V and J genes are TRBV18 and TRBJ1-4, with unresolved D. CDR3 length equals 15 residues. The V end lost 1 base, the J end lost 0 bases, and 6 bases lay between the germline ends. Germline V gives CDR1 KGHSH, CDR2 LQKENI. The CDR3 protein is CASSPREPTNEKLFF. As DNA, the CDR3 is TGTGCCAGCTCACCACGTGAACCAACTAATGAAAAACTGTTTTTT.

This clonotype occurred many times. The genes are TRBV6-1 and TRBJ2-7; 9 bases match TRBD1. This CDR3 region has 15 residues. Germline V CDR1 and CDR2: MNHNS, SASEGT. V was clipped by 5 bases and J by 3 bases; unmatched bases: 8. Here the CDR3 DNA reads TGTGCCAGCAGTTTAGGTGGGGACAGGGTCTACGAGCAGTACTTC. Protein: CASSLGGDRVYEQYF.

This chain links TRBV3-1 with TRBJ1-2, with 7 bases matching TRBD1. This CDR3 contains 14 residues. The V gene's germline CDR1 is LGHDT and CDR2 YNNKEL (reference sequence). The junction had 7 bases not matched to a gene; V was cut back by 0 bases and J by 9 bases. CDR3 sequence: CASSQETGSRRYTF. The DNA for the CDR3 is TGTGCCAGCAGCCAAGAGACAGGGAGTCGTCGCTACACCTTC.